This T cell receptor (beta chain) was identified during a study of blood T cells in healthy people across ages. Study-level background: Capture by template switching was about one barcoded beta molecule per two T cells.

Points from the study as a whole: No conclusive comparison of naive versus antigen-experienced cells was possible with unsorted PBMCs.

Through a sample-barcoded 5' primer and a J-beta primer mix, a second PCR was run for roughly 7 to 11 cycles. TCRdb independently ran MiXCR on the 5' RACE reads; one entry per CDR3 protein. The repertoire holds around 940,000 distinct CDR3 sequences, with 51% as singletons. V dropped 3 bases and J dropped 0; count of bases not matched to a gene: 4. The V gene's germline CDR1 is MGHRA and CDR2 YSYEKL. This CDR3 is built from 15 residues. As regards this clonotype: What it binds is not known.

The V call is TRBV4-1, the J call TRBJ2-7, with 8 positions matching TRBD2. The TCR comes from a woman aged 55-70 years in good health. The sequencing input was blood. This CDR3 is CASSHGGGYSYEQYF. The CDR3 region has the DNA TGCGCCAGCAGCCATGGCGGGGGGTACTCCTACGAGCAGTACTTC.